The source of this T cell receptor (beta chain) is a study of regulatory T cells in long-lasting Graves disease. Study context: Graves' patients, diagnosed recently, had received antithyroid drugs under 3 months.

Indicated time point: newly diagnosed GD, antithyroid drugs for less than 3 months. Extracted RNA from PBMCs served as the source of the TCR library. The sample holds a few counts of this clonotype. Its specificity is unknown. Study findings and constraints: The persistent group shared 2,500 or so public clonotypes, more than the roughly 970 shared by new patients.

Building the TCR beta libraries relied on iRepertoire HTBI primers, and CDR3 regions underwent Arm-PCR. MiXCR, applied by TCRdb to the multiplex PCR reads, yields one record per CDR3 protein. Of fewer than 650,000 distinct CDR3 sequences in the sample, approximately 16% were seen once. Germline loops: CDR1 MNHGY, CDR2 SVAAGI. The length of the CDR3 is 15 residues. The V end lost 3 bases, the J end lost 5 bases, and 16 bases lay between the germline ends. These records were also assigned to another study, of T cells in Graves' hyperthyroidism and ophthalmopathy. That publication notes: Clinical symptoms, serum thyroxine, TRAb, thyroid ultrasound and orbital computed tomography established diagnosis. TCR CDR3 regions were first amplified by RT-PCR with HTBI primers.

Sequencing used peripheral blood mononuclear cells (PBMCs), obtained at new diagnosis, from a patient treated with antithyroid drugs. The V call is TRBV6-9, the J call TRBJ1-2, with a tentative D call TRBD1 (6 bases). This TCR derives from a man between 18 and 35 years old with Graves disease. The DNA for the CDR3 is TGTGCCAGCAGTTACAGCGGGGAAGGGGGGTATGGCTACACCTTC. This gives the protein CASSYSGEGGYGYTF.